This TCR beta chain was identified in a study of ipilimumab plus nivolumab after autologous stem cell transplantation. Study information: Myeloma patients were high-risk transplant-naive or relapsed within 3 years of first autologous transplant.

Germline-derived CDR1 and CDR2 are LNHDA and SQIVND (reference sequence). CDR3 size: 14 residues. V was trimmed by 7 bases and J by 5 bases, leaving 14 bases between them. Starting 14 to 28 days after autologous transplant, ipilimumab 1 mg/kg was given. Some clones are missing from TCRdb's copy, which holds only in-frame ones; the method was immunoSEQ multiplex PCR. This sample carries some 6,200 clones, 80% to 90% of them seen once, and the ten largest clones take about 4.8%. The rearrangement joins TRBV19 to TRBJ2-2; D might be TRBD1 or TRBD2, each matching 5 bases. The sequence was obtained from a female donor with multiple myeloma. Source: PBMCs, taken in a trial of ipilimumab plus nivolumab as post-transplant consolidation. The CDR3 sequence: CASTNLGETGELFF. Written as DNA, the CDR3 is TGTGCCAGTACCAACCTGGGGGAGACCGGGGAGCTGTTTTTT.